What follows describes a single T cell receptor (beta chain). Its antigen is as yet unknown. This record comes from a study of human T cells and chemical hapten exposure. Study-level points and caveats: Alopecia affecting every donor means their immune response may not match healthy people's. As patch test score rose, PT1 expanded TCR counts tended to rise as well.

The CDR3 has 14 amino acids. Trimming took off 6 bases at V and 5 bases at J, with 14 bases between the two ends. CDR1 and CDR2 (germline): SGDLS, YYNGEE. Individual cDNA molecules (in the library) carried attached unique molecular identifiers. TCRdb itself ran the RACE reads through MiXCR, one entry per CDR3 protein. In the table there are about 96,000 distinct CDR3 sequences, about 9.3% of which are singletons. Time point of the sample: patch test 2, 6 weeks after DPC sensitization. Indicated treatment: therapeutic diphenylcyclopropenone sensitization with weekly scalp DPC. The chain uses TRBV9 and TRBJ2-2; D may be TRBD2 (5 bases). The specimen was whole blood, collected in connection with sensitization to the hapten diphenylcyclopropenone (DPC). This receptor was taken from a woman in her thirties or forties with alopecia areata. Some clones in this sample may be carry-over from other donors' samples. For the CDR3, the DNA is TGTGCCAGCAATGAGGGAGAAAGTACCGGGGAGCTGTTTTTT. It yields the protein CASNEGESTGELFF.